Each of the 30 T cell receptor beta chains below was sequenced from the same sample in a study of post-analysis software for immune sequencing data. Study findings and constraints: Relative to controls, patients had five TRBV segments at higher frequency, with TRBV5-6, TRBV5-1 and TRBV20-1 among these.

Their antigens are not known. Sequencing libraries made from TCR beta cDNA carried unique molecular identifiers. In TCRdb, the PCR reads were re-called with MiXCR into one record per CDR3 protein. The sample carries approximately 630,000 distinct CDR3 sequences, 55% to 60% recorded once. The sequenced sample consisted of blood. The source of these receptors is a girl between 2 and 10 years old with multiple sclerosis.

The genes are TRBV12-3 or TRBV12-4 and TRBJ2-5, with 13 bases aligning to TRBD2. Trimming removed 4 bases from V and 1 base from J; junction bases left unmatched: 3. This CDR3 comprises 16 residues. The CDR3 loop reads CASSSGTSGTQETQYF. The DNA for the CDR3 is TGTGCCAGCAGTTCCGGGACTAGCGGGACCCAAGAGACCCAGTACTTC.

The chain uses TRBV4-1 and TRBJ2-1; D unresolved. The J call may not be correct, given that the DNA end is closer to TRBJ2-7. The CDR3 length is 17 residues. Germline V lookup: CDR1 MGHRA, CDR2 YSYEKL. CDR3 amino acids: CASSPRGRAGSSYEQYF. The CDR3 DNA is TGCGCCAGCAGCCCCCGCGGCCGGGCAGGTTCATCCTACGAGCAGTACTTC.

This clonotype occurred a few times. The chain joins TRBV20-1 to TRBJ2-3; D ambiguous. The V end was cut by 6 bases, the J end by 7 bases, with 14 bases between. Germline V gene sequence: CDR1 DFQATT, CDR2 SNEGSKA (reference sequence). This CDR3 contains 12 residues. CDR3 in amino acids: CSAAHQSNTQYF. Here the CDR3 DNA reads TGCAGTGCCGCCCACCAGAGCAATACGCAGTATTTT.

In DNA form, the CDR3 reads TGTGCCATCAGTGATTTTGGGCCCAACACTGAAGCTTTCTTT. It codes for CAISDFGPNTEAFF. The V gene is TRBV10-3, the J gene TRBJ1-1; D remains unclear. Germline V CDR1 and CDR2: ENHRY, SYGVKD. CDR3 size: 14 residues. Between the trimmed V and J ends, which lost 3 bases and 2 bases, there was a span of 10 bases.

J is TRBJ2-5 and V is TRBV4-3; possibly TRBD2 for D (7 bases). The CDR3 runs to 14 residues. CDR1 is LGHNA, CDR2 YSLEER, per germline. Trimming took off 2 bases at V and 5 bases at J, with 12 bases between the two ends. As DNA, the CDR3 is TGCGCCAGCAGCCAATGGGAGGGGGACGAGACCCAGTACTTC. Amino acids: CASSQWEGDETQYF.

The chain carries TRBV7-6 and TRBJ2-1; D may be TRBD2 (5 bases). The CDR3 runs 13 residues. Trimming stripped 5 bases from V and 6 bases from J, with 11 bases between. Germline V gene data show CDR1 as SGHVS and CDR2 as FNYEAQ. In DNA form, the CDR3 reads TGTGCCAGCAGCCTAAGGACTGTCAATGAGCAGTTCTTC. Translation: CASSLRTVNEQFF. Supplemented by reference TRBV7-6 and TRBJ2-1, the full variable domain reads GAGVSQSPRYKVTKRGQDVALRCDPISGHVSLYWYRQALGQGPEFLTYFNYEAQQDKSGLPNDRFSAERPEGSISTLTIQRTEQRDSAMYRCASSLRTVNEQFFGPGTRLTVL.

J is TRBJ2-3 and V is TRBV20-1; D unresolved. From germline, CDR1 is DFQATT and CDR2 SNEGSKA (reference sequence). CDR3 length: 11 amino acids. CDR3 nucleotides: TGCAGCGCCCGAGACTCAGATACGCAGTATTTT. It translates to CSARDSDTQYF.

This rearrangement joins TRBV29-1 to TRBJ2-3; maybe TRBD2 (6 bases). CDR3 length equals 15 residues. Trimming pared 7 bases from V and 0 bases from J, leaving 17 bases between. Germline V gene sequence: CDR1 SQVTM, CDR2 ANQGSEA. CDR3 protein: CSADNGGRSTDTQYF. DNA for the CDR3: TGCAGCGCGGACAACGGAGGGCGAAGCACAGATACGCAGTATTTT.

The chain carries TRBV5-6 and TRBJ2-1, with 9 bases lining up with TRBD2. J gave up 8 bases and V 3 bases, and 6 bases lay outside the gene matches. The CDR3 runs to 14 residues. Germline values: CDR1 SGHDT, CDR2 YYEEEE. The CDR3 DNA is TGTGCCAGCAGCTGGGGACTAGCAGGCGATGAGCAGTTCTTC. It specifies CASSWGLAGDEQFF.

This chain links TRBV7-3 with TRBJ1-1; D is unresolved. The CDR3 spans 13 residues. Deletions cut 0 bases from V and 1 base from J, with 3 bases between. Germline V gives CDR1 SGHTA, CDR2 FQGTGA. The CDR3, as DNA: TGTGCCAGCAGCTTAACGACGAACACTGAAGCTTTCTTT. Protein: CASSLTTNTEAFF.

This clonotype came up a few times. A clone one base away is much larger, so this may be a read error. The V call is TRBV12-3 or TRBV12-4, the J call TRBJ2-1; D is uncertain. This CDR3 comprises 11 residues. Deletions cut 4 bases from V and 12 bases from J, with 10 bases between. CDR3 sequence (DNA): TGTGCCAGCAGTTCCCAGTATGGGCAGTTCTTC. This gives the protein CASSSQYGQFF.

This chain connects TRBV20-1 to TRBJ2-3, with 10 bases aligning to TRBD2. This CDR3 is 14 amino acids long. J gave up 1 base and V 6 bases, and 4 bases lay outside the gene matches. The V gene's germline CDR1 is DFQATT and CDR2 SNEGSKA (reference sequence). CDR3 in amino acids: CSAPTSGGTDTQYF. In DNA, the CDR3 is TGCAGTGCCCCTACTAGCGGGGGCACAGATACGCAGTATTTT.

V and J are TRBV27 and TRBJ1-1; D perhaps matches TRBD1 (6 bases). CDR3 length: 17 residues. Germline loops: CDR1 MNHEY, CDR2 SMNVEV (reference sequence). Trimming cost V 10 bases and J 0 bases, with 24 bases left between them. CDR3 sequence: CAIPRTSMGDMNTEAFF. Here the CDR3 DNA reads TGTGCCATCCCCCGAACGTCAATGGGGGACATGAACACTGAAGCTTTCTTT.

This chain's CDR3 is CASSLGHLAASTDTQYF. The DNA for the CDR3 is TGCGCCAGCAGCTTGGGACACTTAGCGGCTAGCACAGATACGCAGTATTTT. The rearrangement uses TRBV5-1 and TRBJ2-3, with D possibly being TRBD2 (6 bases). The length of the CDR3 is 17 residues. Between the trimmed V and J ends, which lost 0 bases and 0 bases, there was a span of 14 bases. Germline assignment: CDR1 SGHRS and CDR2 YFSETQ.

The V call is TRBV29-1, the J call TRBJ1-1; D unclear. V lost 4 bases, J lost 1 base, and 7 bases lay in between. There are 12 residues in the CDR3. CDR1 is SQVTM, CDR2 ANQGSEA, per germline. The CDR3 here is CSVGTQNTEAFF. CDR3 sequence (DNA): TGCAGCGTTGGAACCCAGAACACTGAAGCTTTCTTT.

This clonotype was recorded a few times. This chain uses TRBV5-1 with TRBJ2-2; D uncertain. Germline V gene lookup returns CDR1 SGHRS and CDR2 YFSETQ. V was shortened by 0 bases and J by 6 bases, with 12 bases between the two germline ends. The CDR3 sequence is 15 residues long. CDR3 bases: TGCGCCAGCAGCTTGGAAAAAAGGTCCCCCGGGGAGCTGTTTTTT. Translated, it gives CASSLEKRSPGELFF.

The V gene is TRBV29-1, the J gene TRBJ1-1; D uncertain. V shed 3 bases and J shed 8 bases, with 10 bases lying between them. Germline V gene data show CDR1 as SQVTM and CDR2 as ANQGSEA. This CDR3 has 11 amino acids. CDR3 region: CSVDGSIEAFF. The CDR3 DNA sequence: TGCAGCGTTGATGGCAGCATCGAAGCTTTCTTT.

The rearrangement links TRBV13 to TRBJ1-2; 10 positions agree with TRBD1. The CDR3 consists of 16 residues. CDR1 and CDR2 from the germline V gene are PRHDT and FYEKMQ (reference sequence). Trimming removed 3 bases from V and 7 bases from J; junction bases left unmatched: 11. CDR3 nucleotide sequence: TGTGCCAGCAGCTTTCCGGGGACAGGGGATTTGAGTGGCTACACCTTC. It yields the protein CASSFPGTGDLSGYTF.

This rearrangement joins TRBV20-1 to TRBJ2-3, with TRBD1 matching 9 bases. CDR3 length: 15 residues. CDR1 is DFQATT and CDR2 is SNEGSKA in the germline V gene (reference sequence). Trimming cost V 6 bases and J 2 bases; bases outside gene matches: 9. The CDR3 sequence is CSAFKGTGPTDTQYF. The DNA of the CDR3 is TGCAGTGCGTTCAAGGGGACAGGGCCCACAGATACGCAGTATTTT.

CDR3 amino acids: CSARDLEESTDTQYF. Here the CDR3 DNA reads TGCAGTGCTAGAGATTTGGAGGAGAGCACAGATACGCAGTATTTT. V gene TRBV20-1 combines with J gene TRBJ2-3; TRBD2 might be the D (5 bases). Germline CDR1 and CDR2: DFQATT and SNEGSKA (reference sequence). The ends were cut back, 0 bases at V and 0 bases at J, with 10 bases in the middle. The CDR3 covers 15 residues.

The chain uses TRBV3-1 and TRBJ2-5; no definite D call. The germline V gene has CDR1 LGHDT and CDR2 YNNKEL (reference sequence). The CDR3 loop spans 17 amino acids. The V end lost 0 bases, the J end lost 7 bases, and 21 bases lay between the germline ends. The CDR3, as DNA: TGTGCCAGCAGCCAAGATAATATGAGGAGTTCCAGGAGGACCCAGTACTTC. Translation gives CASSQDNMRSSRRTQYF.

This clonotype has only one observation. This chain connects TRBV7-2 to TRBJ1-2, with D possibly being TRBD1 (5 bases). The length of the CDR3 is 16 residues. The germline CDR1 and CDR2 sequences are SGHTA and FQGNSA. V was clipped by 4 bases and J by 0 bases, with 15 bases between them. CDR3 DNA sequence: TGTGCCAGCAGCTCGGGTGGGGCAGGGCCTAACTATGGCTACACCTTC. Protein: CASSSGGAGPNYGYTF. Supplemented by reference TRBV7-2 and TRBJ1-2, the full variable domain reads GAGVSQSPSNKVTEKGKDVELRCDPISGHTALYWYRQSLGQGLEFLIYFQGNSAPDKSGLPSDRFSAERTGGSVSTLTIQRTQQEDSAVYLCASSSGGAGPNYGYTFGSGTRLTVV.

The genes are TRBV20-1 and TRBJ1-2; D remains ambiguous. The germline V gene has CDR1 DFQATT and CDR2 SNEGSKA (reference sequence). Between the trimmed V and J ends, which lost 4 bases and 1 base, there was a span of 10 bases. This CDR3 comprises 13 residues. The CDR3 DNA reads TGCAGTGCTATGAAACCTGATAACTATGGCTACACCTTC. It specifies CSAMKPDNYGYTF.

The chain joins TRBV24-1 to TRBJ2-3; D is undetermined. Germline V CDR1 and CDR2: KGHDR, SFDVKD. Trimming shortened V by 4 bases and J by 9 bases, and 10 bases separated the two germline ends. This CDR3 spans 12 amino acids. For the CDR3, the DNA is TGTGCCACCAGTGACCTGGGGTACACGCAGTATTTT. Translating it yields CATSDLGYTQYF.

The chain joins TRBV6-5 to TRBJ2-1, with D perhaps TRBD2 (6 bases). The CDR3 is 15 amino acids. The V gene lost 2 bases and the J gene lost 7 bases, with 15 bases spanning the gap. Looked up from germline, CDR1 is MNHEY and CDR2 is SVGAGI. In DNA form, the CDR3 reads TGTGCCAGCAGTTACGGCGGGATCACACGAAATGAGCAGTTCTTC. Its protein product is CASSYGGITRNEQFF.

The rearrangement uses TRBV5-5 and TRBJ1-1; a weak D match, TRBD1 (5 bases). Trimming removed 4 bases at V and 3 bases at J, with 16 bases between. Germline V gene data show CDR1 as SGHKS and CDR2 as YYEKEE (reference sequence). The CDR3 runs 15 residues. The CDR3 reads CASSLPGRVYTEAFF. CDR3 sequence (DNA): TGTGCCAGCAGCCTCCCGGGACGAGTATACACTGAAGCTTTCTTT.

This clonotype was seen more than once but under ten times. The rearrangement joins TRBV6-5 to TRBJ2-5; a weak D match, TRBD1 (5 bases). The CDR3 totals 16 residues. Germline V lookup: CDR1 MNHEY, CDR2 SVGAGI. Trimming took off 1 base at V and 2 bases at J, with 14 bases between the two ends. The CDR3 DNA reads as TGTGCCAGCAGTTACTGGGGCGCGACAGCACAAGAGACCCAGTACTTC. This gives the protein CASSYWGATAQETQYF.

This clonotype has more than one count but fewer than ten. V and J are TRBV15 and TRBJ2-7; D possibly corresponds to TRBD2 (6 bases). Germline-derived CDR1 and CDR2 are LNHNV and YYDKDF (reference sequence). This CDR3 contains 14 residues. Between the trimmed V and J ends, which lost 0 bases and 4 bases, there was a span of 10 bases. The CDR3 here is CATSRDREVYEQYF. The CDR3 region has the DNA TGTGCCACCAGCAGAGACAGGGAGGTATACGAGCAGTACTTC.

In its sample, this clonotype was seen a few times. The genes are TRBV12-3 or TRBV12-4 and TRBJ1-2, with 7 bases lining up with TRBD1. The CDR3 extends over 13 amino acids. With 5 bases clipped from V and 5 bases from J, the junction kept 5 bases outside the gene matches. The CDR3 DNA sequence: TGTGCCAGCAGTAACAGGGGAGGATATGGCTACACCTTC. Its protein product is CASSNRGGYGYTF.

This clonotype was seen only a few times. This chain uses TRBV12-3 or TRBV12-4 with TRBJ2-5; weak D call: TRBD1 (6 bases). With the DNA end fitting TRBJ2-7 better, the J assignment may be wrong. The CDR3 sequence is 13 residues long. The CDR3 DNA sequence: TGTGCCAGCAGTTACACAGGGTTCGGCGAGCAGTACTTC. Translated: CASSYTGFGEQYF.